Sequencing of this T cell receptor beta chain was carried out in a study of T cells in Graves' hyperthyroidism and ophthalmopathy. Used for diagnoses were clinical symptoms, serum thyroxine and TRAb, thyroid ultrasound and orbital computed tomography. In its sample, this clonotype was seen many times. TCR beta CDR3 regions were amplified from RNA. Using the HTBI primer set, a first-round RT-PCR was run on the TCR CDR3. TCRdb re-derived calls from the multiplex PCR reads in MiXCR, one entry per CDR3 protein. The data show 300,000 to 500,000 distinct CDR3 sequences, with around 15% seen just once and 25% to 30% held by the top ten. The CDR3 sequence is 14 residues long. V lost 4 bases and J lost 3; bases outside the gene matches: 4. The germline V gene encodes CDR1 SGHDT and CDR2 YYEEEE.

The gene calls are TRBV5-6 and TRBJ2-3; 8 bases agree with TRBD2. The sample comprised blood. The sequence came from a man aged 50-60 years with Graves' ophthalmopathy. CDR3 bases: TGTGCCAGCAGCCTTAGCGGGATGACAGATACGCAGTATTTT. It translates to CASSLSGMTDTQYF.